The rows below give T cell receptor beta chains drawn from one sample of a study of beta chain features in type 1 diabetes. The repertoire was sequenced with immunoSEQ multiplex PCR; TCRdb's copy has only in-frame clones and lacks some. This table has around 310,000 clones, approximately 12% appearing once. The sequencing input was naive CD4+ T cells from blood. The origin of the receptors is a woman between 18 and 29 years old with type 1 diabetes. Each CDR3 is given with its conserved first and last residue.

v_call: TRBV4-3
cdr3_aa: CASSQEAGSSYNEQFF

v_call: TRBV30
cdr3_aa: CAWSPGQNQPQHF

v_call: TRBV19
cdr3_aa: CASSSGGAGSYEQYF

v_call: TRBV28
cdr3_aa: CASSLTLSAGGRETQYF

v_call: TRBV5-1
cdr3_aa: CASSSTGGETQYF

v_call: TRBV30
cdr3_aa: CAWSVRRTSGIGDTQYF

v_call: TRBV7-9
cdr3_aa: CASSLGQGNTEAFF

v_call: TRBV4-3
cdr3_aa: CASSRGDSGEQETQYF

v_call: TRBV19
cdr3_aa: CASTTGSAGDTQYF

v_call: TRBV7-2
cdr3_aa: CASSLWTGLNYGYTF

v_call: TRBV7-2
cdr3_aa: CASSLEAPDRVGNIQYF

v_call: TRBV29-1
cdr3_aa: CSVRDLAGDEQFF

v_call: TRBV9
cdr3_aa: CASSVGGRGAQETQYF

v_call: TRBV5-1
cdr3_aa: CASSLGSSPVYNEQFF

v_call: TRBV18
cdr3_aa: CASSLQGPAYEQYF

v_call: TRBV9
cdr3_aa: CASSVGGDTQYF

v_call: TRBV7-2
cdr3_aa: CASSILRGWTGELFF

v_call: TRBV18
cdr3_aa: CASSDSDNTEAFF

v_call: TRBV9
cdr3_aa: CATGTDGTQYF

v_call: TRBV7-9
cdr3_aa: CASSPTGTNTGELFF

v_call: TRBV29-1
cdr3_aa: CSVEGGTGSTDGYGYTF

v_call: TRBV19
cdr3_aa: CASTPEQQAKNIQYF

v_call: TRBV28
cdr3_aa: CASSFAAGYTDTQYF

v_call: TRBV5-1
cdr3_aa: CASSLALADYNEQFF

v_call: TRBV6-5
cdr3_aa: CATQRGGLGETQYF

v_call: TRBV7-3
cdr3_aa: CASSIGLGGDTQYF

v_call: TRBV29-1
cdr3_aa: CSVGGAYSNQPQHF

v_call: TRBV18
cdr3_aa: CASSPGQGAAEAFF